A selection of T cell receptor beta chains follows, all from one sample in a study of cytotoxic CD8 clonotypes in ibrutinib-treated CLL. Method: immunoSEQ multiplex PCR; TCRdb's copy keeps in-frame clones and lacks some. The repertoire holds under 300,000 clones, less than 75% seen once, with 15% to 19% in the top ten. Sample: PBMCs, taken after 24 months of ibrutinib treatment. The source is a human donor with chronic lymphocytic leukemia. Both conserved end residues are part of each CDR3.

CDR3aa	v_gene	j_gene
CASSSPTSGRDNEQFF	TRBV6-5	TRBJ2-1
CASSIWQLNTEAFF	TRBV19	TRBJ1-1
CASSQDVNAPTEQYF	TRBV4-3	TRBJ2-7
CASSGPTGGYQETQYF	TRBV19	TRBJ2-5
CASSQTSGRNEQYF	TRBV7-9	TRBJ2-7
CASSVGGPQETQYF	TRBV2	TRBJ2-5
CASSFSPSGSLETQYF	TRBV28	TRBJ2-5
CASSRRQDNTEAFF	TRBV16	TRBJ1-1
CASSLDGKYEQYF	TRBV11-2	TRBJ2-7
CASSFGGHTQYF	TRBV6-5	TRBJ2-3
CASSSGQSYEQYF	TRBV7-9	TRBJ2-7
CASSWTGTPAQGYTF	TRBV5-1	TRBJ1-2
CASSFSHEQFF	TRBV7-2	TRBJ2-1
CASREGYEQYF	TRBV2	TRBJ2-7
CASSQDQGNNEQFF	TRBV4-2	TRBJ2-1
CASSSGTEAFF	TRBV18	TRBJ1-1
CASKGPGNTEAFF	TRBV28	TRBJ1-1
CASSSAGGPNTQYF	TRBV28	TRBJ2-3
CASSDSEVHEQYF	TRBV2	TRBJ2-7
CASSQDLTGYPYGYTF	TRBV4-1	TRBJ1-2
CASSAQDRSNQPQHF	TRBV9	TRBJ1-5
CASSRHDGQGSNQPQHF	TRBV21-1	TRBJ1-5
CASSDRGRQETQYF	TRBV6-5	TRBJ2-5
CAISESGPNYGYTF	TRBV10-3	TRBJ1-2
CASRDGRGTDTQYF	TRBV19	TRBJ2-3
CASSVPGNQPQHF	TRBV6-5	TRBJ1-5
CASSEQVALNTEAFF	TRBV9	TRBJ1-1
CASSSYNEQFF	TRBV18	TRBJ2-1
CASCSAQNTGELFF	TRBV7-2	TRBJ2-2